This T cell receptor (beta chain) stems from a study of blood T cell repertoires in COVID-19. CDR1 and CDR2 (germline): LGHNA, YSLEER. The CDR3 is 14 residues long. V was trimmed by 0 bases and J by 10 bases, leaving 13 bases between them. Under the authors' procedure: Reference gene primer amplification gave nucleated cell count estimates. Method: immunoSEQ multiplex PCR; TCRdb's copy keeps in-frame clones and lacks some. V, J and clone size were drawn from that table, and D and trimming were deduced from the DNA. Of about 320,000 clones in the sample, roughly 83% were seen once. The chain recombines TRBV4-3 with TRBJ2-1; weak D call: TRBD1 (5 bases). The sequence came from a woman aged 50 to 65 with acute or convalescent COVID-19. The sample comprised peripheral blood. This CDR3 is CASSQEGHRWEQFF. CDR3 sequence (DNA): TGCGCCAGCAGCCAAGAAGGACACCGTTGGGAGCAGTTCTTC.